What follows are 26 T cell receptor beta chains derived from one specimen sequenced in a study of control samples from healthy donors and cancer patients. TCRdb keeps only in-frame clones here, not all; method: immunoSEQ multiplex PCR. The table includes 200,000 to 250,000 clones, roughly 94% detected once. Sequenced sample: blood. The receptor source for this set is a man aged 50-60 years in good health.

The CDR3 is CASSPQQAEAFF. In DNA, the CDR3 is TGTGCCAGCTCACCTCAACAGGCTGAAGCTTTCTTT. The chain carries TRBV18 and TRBJ1-1, with a weak D call TRBD1 (5 bases). The V gene's germline CDR1 is KGHSH and CDR2 LQKENI. V was pared by 3 bases and J by 6 bases, with 8 bases between. The CDR3 has 12 amino acids.

V is TRBV4-2 and J is TRBJ1-2, with D possibly matching TRBD1 (5 bases). Trimming pared 4 bases from V and 3 bases from J, leaving 18 bases between. The length of the CDR3 is 16 residues. Germline-derived CDR1 and CDR2 are LGHNA and YNFKEQ. This CDR3 reads CASSLPDRGDYYGYTF. In DNA form, the CDR3 reads TGTGCCAGCAGCCTCCCGGATAGGGGAGACTACTATGGCTACACCTTC.

CDR3 nucleotide sequence: TGCGCCAGCAGCCCCGCGCCACTGTTAAATGAAAAACTGTTTTTT. Translated, it gives CASSPAPLLNEKLFF. The chain joins TRBV4-3 to TRBJ1-4; D gene ambiguous. Germline-derived CDR1 and CDR2 are LGHNA and YSLEER. This CDR3 has 15 residues. V lost 4 bases to trimming and J lost 5 bases, with 14 bases between them.

The chain combines TRBV6-2 or TRBV6-3 with TRBJ1-3; D may be TRBD1 (6 bases). V lost 0 bases, J lost 0 bases, and 12 bases lay in between. CDR1 and CDR2 from the germline V gene are MNHEY and SVGEGT. The CDR3 covers 17 residues. The CDR3 nucleotides read TGTGCCAGCAGTTACTCCGGACAGCACCACTCTGGAAACACCATATATTTT. Its protein product is CASSYSGQHHSGNTIYF.

The rearrangement uses TRBV2 and TRBJ1-2; D is unresolved. Germline lookup yields CDR1 SNHLY and CDR2 FYNNEI. The CDR3 has 16 amino acids. V was pared by 5 bases and J by 2 bases, with 18 bases between. The CDR3 region has the DNA TGTGCCAGCAGTCCGCCACCCGGGGTTTTAAACTATGGCTACACCTTC. This translates into CASSPPPGVLNYGYTF. The full variable domain, in which reference TRBV2 and TRBJ1-2 provide the parts outside the CDR3, is EPEVTQTPSHQVTQMGQEVILRCVPISNHLYFYWYRQILGQKVEFLVSFYNNEISEKSEIFDDQFSVERPDGSNFTLKIRSTKLEDSAMYFCASSPPPGVLNYGYTFGSGTRLTVV.

This clone was detected once. This chain joins TRBV24-1 and TRBJ2-1; D unresolved. V lost 2 bases and J 6 bases, leaving 13 bases between the germline ends. The CDR3 is made up of 15 amino acids. Per the germline V gene, CDR1 is KGHDR and CDR2 is SFDVKD. CDR3 sequence: CATSDYSPTRNEQFF. The DNA for the CDR3 is TGTGCCACCAGTGATTACTCTCCTACCCGCAATGAGCAGTTCTTC.

The chain recombines TRBV5-1 with TRBJ1-2; D call uncertain. In germline, CDR1 is SGHRS, CDR2 YFSETQ. The CDR3 sequence is 14 residues long. V was clipped by 4 bases and J by 2 bases, with 12 bases between them. CDR3 DNA sequence: TGCGCCAGCAGCCCGGTCGGCGACAACTATGGCTACACCTTC. Residues: CASSPVGDNYGYTF. Looking up the rest from reference TRBV5-1 and TRBJ1-2 gives the full variable domain: KAGVTQTPRYLIKTRGQQVTLSCSPISGHRSVSWYQQTPGQGLQFLFEYFSETQRNKGNFPGRFSGRQFSNSRSEMNVSTLELGDSALYLCASSPVGDNYGYTFGSGTRLTVV.

As to this clone: One end of the junction fails to match germline, which may point to a read error. V gene TRBV6-2 or TRBV6-3 combines with J gene TRBJ2-3; TRBD2 agrees at 9 bases. This CDR3 region has 13 residues. The V gene's germline CDR1 is MNHEY and CDR2 SVGEGT. In nucleotides, the CDR3 is TGTGCCAGCAGTTACGCTTACGGGACTAGCTTCCATTTT. This sequence encodes CASSYAYGTSFHF.

The chain carries TRBV12-3 or TRBV12-4 and TRBJ2-5, with D possibly being TRBD2 (6 bases). The CDR3 spans 13 residues. V gave up 1 base and J gave up 4 bases, with 7 bases separating them. Written as DNA, the CDR3 is TGTGCCAGCAGTTTAGGGCGGGGAGAGACCCAGTACTTC. It encodes CASSLGRGETQYF.

V usage is TRBV20-1 and J usage is TRBJ2-7, with D possibly matching TRBD1 (5 bases). The CDR3 is made up of 13 amino acids. V shed 3 bases and J shed 5 bases, with 14 bases lying between them. The germline gives CDR1 DFQATT, CDR2 SNEGSKA (reference sequence). In DNA form, the CDR3 reads TGCAGTGCTAGTGTTGAGGCGGACAACGAGCAGTACTTC. This codes for CSASVEADNEQYF.

The table lists this clone with a count of one. This chain joins TRBV19 and TRBJ2-1; 9 nucleotides agree with TRBD2. This CDR3 region has 14 residues. The germline V gene encodes CDR1 LNHDA and CDR2 SQIVND (reference sequence). V trimming: 7 bases; J trimming: 6 bases; junction bases outside the gene matches: 7. CDR3 sequence: CASNPGTSRNEQFF. DNA of the CDR3: TGTGCCAGTAATCCCGGGACTAGCCGCAATGAGCAGTTCTTC.

The rearrangement uses TRBV3-1 (or the pseudogene TRBV3-2) and TRBJ2-1; 13 bases fit TRBD2. Germline values: CDR1 LGHDT, CDR2 YNNKEL (reference sequence). The V segment lost 4 bases and the J segment 11 bases; nucleotides outside the gene matches: 8. The CDR3 length is 15 residues. The CDR3, as DNA: TGTGCCAGCAGCCGGCCGGGACTAGCGGGGCCTAAGCAGTTCTTC. This sequence encodes CASSRPGLAGPKQFF.

V usage is TRBV18 and J usage is TRBJ1-5, with TRBD1 matching over 9 bases. The CDR3 extends over 15 amino acids. V shed 2 bases, J shed 3 bases, and the junction held 2 bases outside the gene matches. Germline CDR1 and CDR2: KGHSH and LQKENI. The CDR3: CASSPDRGSNQPQHF. The CDR3 bases are TGTGCCAGCTCACCAGACAGGGGGTCCAATCAGCCCCAGCATTTT.

The rearrangement links TRBV10-1 to TRBJ1-4; no clear D gene. The length of the CDR3 is 14 residues. Germline V CDR1 and CDR2: WNHNN, SYGVQD (reference sequence). The V end was cut by 4 bases, the J end by 0 bases, with 6 bases between. The CDR3 DNA reads as TGCGCCAGCAGTGCAGGAGCAACTAATGAAAAACTGTTTTTT. This codes for CASSAGATNEKLFF.

This clone was observed a handful of times. V gene TRBV5-5 combines with J gene TRBJ2-3; D is possibly TRBD1 or TRBD2 (5 bases each). The V gene's germline CDR1 is SGHKS and CDR2 YYEKEE (reference sequence). The CDR3 contains 16 residues. Deletions cut 4 bases from V and 3 bases from J, with 18 bases between. The CDR3 sequence is CASSTGTPRPTDTQYF. The DNA of the CDR3 is TGTGCCAGCAGCACCGGGACCCCGAGACCAACAGATACGCAGTATTTT.

The CDR3 spells CASSFSGANGYTF. The CDR3 nucleotides read TGCGCCAGCAGCTTTTCAGGGGCGAATGGCTACACCTTC. V and J are TRBV5-1 and TRBJ1-2, with D tentatively TRBD1 (6 bases). This CDR3 region has 13 residues. The germline gives CDR1 SGHRS, CDR2 YFSETQ. V was trimmed by 2 bases and J by 6 bases, leaving 11 bases between them.

This clone was counted only a few times. This chain joins TRBV2 and TRBJ2-1; no definite D call. This CDR3 is built from 13 residues. V lost 2 bases, J lost 10 bases, and 12 bases lay in between. Germline-derived CDR1 and CDR2 are SNHLY and FYNNEI. The chain's CDR3 is CASSEPFVAEQFF. The CDR3 nucleotides read TGTGCCAGCAGTGAACCCTTTGTGGCGGAGCAGTTCTTC.

The chain has TRBV4-1 and TRBJ2-7; 7 positions agree with TRBD2. J gave up 4 bases and V 3 bases, and 21 bases lay outside the gene matches. Germline CDR1 reads MGHRA; CDR2 reads YSYEKL. The CDR3 length is 19 residues. CDR3 in amino acids: CASSHPLRAVRGSGYEQYF. CDR3 in DNA: TGCGCCAGCAGCCACCCCCTGCGCGCGGTTCGGGGTAGCGGGTACGAGCAGTACTTC.

This clone has only a few counts. The chain combines TRBV6-6 with TRBJ1-3; 10 nucleotides line up with TRBD1. This CDR3 region has 15 residues. Germline V CDR1 and CDR2: MNHNY, SVGAGI (reference sequence). The V segment lost 6 bases and the J segment 4 bases; nucleotides outside the gene matches: 6. The CDR3 coding sequence is TGTGCCAGCAGCCCCGGGACAGGGGTAGGAAACACCATATATTTT. Translated: CASSPGTGVGNTIYF.

The V gene is TRBV7-8, the J gene TRBJ1-4; TRBD1 matches at 7 bases. Germline trimming cut 6 bases from V and 8 bases from J; bases unmatched to any gene: 15. The CDR3 runs 16 residues. Looked up from germline, CDR1 is SGHVS and CDR2 is FQNEAQ. CDR3 residues: CASSPLQGEGSEKLFF. CDR3 DNA: TGTGCCAGCAGTCCACTCCAGGGGGAGGGAAGCGAAAAACTGTTTTTT.

This rearrangement joins TRBV5-1 to TRBJ1-5, with TRBD1 matching 8 bases. V shed 0 bases, J shed 8 bases, and the junction held 7 bases outside the gene matches. The CDR3 totals 15 residues. Germline lookup yields CDR1 SGHRS and CDR2 YFSETQ. CDR3 DNA sequence: TGCGCCAGCAGCTTGGCAGGACAGGGACTTGAGCCCCAGCATTTT. Translation gives CASSLAGQGLEPQHF.

V usage is TRBV18 and J usage is TRBJ1-5; tentative D call: TRBD1 (6 bases). The CDR3 is 15 amino acids. Germline lookup yields CDR1 KGHSH and CDR2 LQKENI. V gave up 5 bases and J gave up 3 bases, with 14 bases separating them. The DNA for the CDR3 is TGTGCCAGCTCAACGGGAGGACAGCACAATCAGCCCCAGCATTTT. Translation: CASSTGGQHNQPQHF.

The V gene is TRBV4-1, the J gene TRBJ1-2, with D perhaps matching TRBD1 (6 bases). Trimming pared 0 bases from V and 3 bases from J, leaving 11 bases between. Germline CDR1 MGHRA, CDR2 YSYEKL. CDR3 length: 15 residues. The CDR3 protein is CASSQDRGQYYGYTF. CDR3 nucleotides: TGCGCCAGCAGCCAAGATCGAGGACAGTACTATGGCTACACCTTC.

This clone showed up just once. The chain employs TRBV18 and TRBJ2-7, with TRBD1 identical over 9 bases. This CDR3 region has 19 residues. V shed 3 bases and J 2 bases; nucleotides not matched to a gene: 17. CDR1 is KGHSH and CDR2 is LQKENI in the germline V gene. Here the CDR3 reads CASSPRPGTGSSGTYEQYF. In nucleotides, the CDR3 is TGTGCCAGCTCACCCCGTCCCGGGACAGGGAGTAGCGGAACCTACGAGCAGTACTTC.

The chain carries TRBV28 and TRBJ2-7, with a tentative D call TRBD1 (5 bases). CDR1 MDHEN and CDR2 SYDVKM come from the germline V gene. The CDR3 consists of 16 residues. The V end was cut by 4 bases, the J end by 1 base, with 17 bases between. This CDR3 reads CASSSQGQRGSYEQYF. CDR3 DNA sequence: TGTGCCAGCAGTTCCCAGGGTCAAAGGGGTTCCTACGAGCAGTACTTC.

This clone was seen only once. One end of the junction fails to match germline, which may point to a read error. The chain recombines TRBV28 with TRBJ2-5, with a weak D call TRBD2 (5 bases). Germline CDR1 is MDHEN and CDR2 is SYDVKM. The CDR3 is 11 residues long. CDR3 in DNA: TGTGCCGGCAGAGGGCAAGAGACCCAGTACTTC. This gives the protein CAGRGQETQYF.